The 23 T cell receptor beta chains presented below share a single source sample, sequenced in a study of blood T cell repertoires in COVID-19. TCRdb's copy holds only in-frame clones and misses some; the assay was immunoSEQ multiplex PCR. The repertoire includes about 300,000 clones, around 86% of them detected once, and 1.3% sits in the top ten. The sample comprised peripheral blood. The origin of the receptors is a man in his 70s with acute or convalescent COVID-19.

This clone was detected once. J is TRBJ1-6 and V is TRBV5-1; the D gene is possibly TRBD1 (6 bases). This CDR3 comprises 15 residues. Germline V gene lookup returns CDR1 SGHRS and CDR2 YFSETQ. V gave up 0 bases and J gave up 8 bases, with 12 bases separating them. The CDR3 nucleotides read TGCGCCAGCAGCTTGGGGGCAGGGGTGGATTCACCCCTCCACTTT. Translation gives CASSLGAGVDSPLHF.

This clone was observed a single time. V gene TRBV9 combines with J gene TRBJ1-2, with a weak D call TRBD1 (6 bases). CDR3 size: 16 residues. Germline CDR1 and CDR2: SGDLS and YYNGEE. Trimming removed 2 bases from V and 4 bases from J, with 18 bases in between. This CDR3 is CASSVGGEGGVYGYTF. CDR3 DNA: TGTGCCAGCAGCGTCGGAGGGGAGGGGGGCGTCTATGGCTACACCTTC.

This clone was picked up one time. This rearrangement joins TRBV6-5 to TRBJ2-7, with 13 positions matching TRBD2. Germline values: CDR1 MNHEY, CDR2 SVGAGI. The CDR3 has 15 residues. V dropped 4 bases and J dropped 4; count of bases not matched to a gene: 4. CDR3 sequence (DNA): TGTGCCAGCAGTTCATGGACTAGCGGGAGTTACGAGCAGTACTTC. This gives the protein CASSSWTSGSYEQYF.

This clone was detected only a few times. The J gene is TRBJ2-5, the V gene TRBV12-3 or TRBV12-4; D might be TRBD2 (6 bases). The CDR3 covers 13 residues. V was clipped by 6 bases and J by 9 bases, with 17 bases between them. The chain's CDR3 is CASRLPGLPAQYF. The DNA of the CDR3 is TGTGCCAGCAGATTACCGGGACTCCCTGCCCAGTACTTC.

The chain couples TRBV28 to TRBJ1-1; TRBD1 might be the D (5 bases). Trimming cost V 2 bases and J 0 bases, with 10 bases left between them. Per the germline V gene, CDR1 is MDHEN and CDR2 is SYDVKM. CDR3 size: 15 residues. The CDR3 is CASSLNPGLNTEAFF. The CDR3 DNA sequence: TGTGCCAGCAGTTTAAATCCAGGGTTGAACACTGAAGCTTTCTTT.

The chain links TRBV7-2 to TRBJ1-4, with TRBD1 as a possible D gene (5 bases). The germline V and J ends were trimmed by 3 bases and 5 bases, with 13 bases remaining between them. The CDR3 contains 15 residues. Germline CDR1 reads SGHTA; CDR2 reads FQGNSA. CDR3 DNA: TGTGCCAGCAGCTTGAATATGGGGGGGAATGAAAAACTGTTTTTT. It specifies CASSLNMGGNEKLFF.

This clone was picked up one time. V gene TRBV30 combines with J gene TRBJ2-1, with 9 bases aligning to TRBD2. CDR1 is GTSNPN and CDR2 is SVGIG in the germline V gene (reference sequence). This CDR3 is built from 15 residues. The V gene end was trimmed by 8 bases and the J gene end by 7 bases; junction bases not matched to a gene: 15. CDR3 in DNA: TGTGCCCAACGACTTGGGGCGGGAGGGCCGAATGAGCAGTTCTTC. Amino acid sequence: CAQRLGAGGPNEQFF.

The rearrangement links TRBV6-1 to TRBJ1-3; 9 bases align to TRBD1. V shed 3 bases, J shed 4 bases, and the junction held 4 bases outside the gene matches. Per germline, CDR1 MNHNS and CDR2 SASEGT. The CDR3 contains 15 residues. The CDR3 is CASSEGQGIGNTIYF. The CDR3 bases are TGTGCCAGCAGTGAGGGACAGGGCATCGGAAACACCATATATTTT.

The CDR3 protein is CASRPGGSYEQYF. The CDR3 DNA reads TGTGCCAGTAGGCCGGGGGGATCCTACGAGCAGTACTTC. The chain joins TRBV19 to TRBJ2-7, with 7 nucleotides matching TRBD2. The V segment lost 6 bases and the J segment 1 base; nucleotides outside the gene matches: 3. The germline gives CDR1 LNHDA, CDR2 SQIVND (reference sequence). The CDR3 loop spans 13 amino acids.

The J gene is TRBJ1-1, the V gene TRBV6-5; D gene uncertain. Germline assignment: CDR1 MNHEY and CDR2 SVGAGI. V lost 8 bases to trimming and J lost 1 base, with 11 bases between them. The CDR3 contains 13 residues. In DNA form, the CDR3 reads TGTGCCAGCTCCTCCCAGGCGAACACTGAAGCTTTCTTT. Protein: CASSSQANTEAFF.

The J gene is TRBJ1-1, the V gene TRBV11-3, with 7 nucleotides matching TRBD1. The V gene end was trimmed by 3 bases and the J gene end by 4 bases; junction bases not matched to a gene: 5. This CDR3 comprises 14 residues. Germline-derived CDR1 and CDR2 are SGHNT and YENEEA. CDR3 region: CASSLTTGPTEAFF. The CDR3 region has the DNA TGTGCCAGCAGCTTGACGACAGGGCCCACTGAAGCTTTCTTT.

This clone was detected only a few times. This chain uses TRBV18 with TRBJ2-7; no definite D call. CDR3 length: 14 residues. V lost 0 bases to trimming and J lost 3 bases, with 9 bases between them. Germline CDR1 KGHSH, CDR2 LQKENI. The CDR3 bases are TGTGCCAGCTCACCACCTATGGAGCGCTACGAGCAGTACTTC. This encodes CASSPPMERYEQYF.

This chain links TRBV5-1 with TRBJ1-1, with 7 bases lining up with TRBD1. Germline loops: CDR1 SGHRS, CDR2 YFSETQ. Trimming at V came to 2 bases and at J to 4 bases, leaving 5 bases not matched to a gene. CDR3 size: 14 residues. The CDR3 DNA reads TGCGCCAGCAGCTTAGCGACAGGGTCCACTGAAGCTTTCTTT. Translating it yields CASSLATGSTEAFF.

The chain has TRBV24-1 and TRBJ2-7; D is possibly TRBD1 (6 bases). The V end was cut by 5 bases, the J end by 7 bases, with 20 bases between. The CDR3 is 15 residues long. Per the germline V gene, CDR1 is KGHDR and CDR2 is SFDVKD. CDR3 nucleotides: TGTGCCACCAGTGTTGGGGCAGGGGCCAGCTATGAGCAGTACTTC. Amino acids: CATSVGAGASYEQYF.

The J gene is TRBJ2-7, the V gene TRBV5-4; 9 nucleotides match TRBD2. Germline CDR1 is SGHNT and CDR2 is YYREEE (reference sequence). This CDR3 contains 15 residues. Losses at the gene ends were 3 bases for V and 1 base for J; bases not matched to a gene: 5. CDR3 bases: TGTGCCAGCAGCTCTTCAGCGGGGGGTTCCTACGAGCAGTACTTC. Its translation is CASSSSAGGSYEQYF.

J is TRBJ2-2 and V is TRBV30, with 8 bases that match TRBD1. J lost 6 bases, V lost 4 bases, and 7 bases had no gene match. Germline V gene data show CDR1 as GTSNPN and CDR2 as SVGIG (reference sequence). CDR3 length: 14 amino acids. The CDR3 DNA is TGTGCCTGGAAGAACAGGGGGTGGGCCGGGGAGCTGTTTTTT. Encoded protein: CAWKNRGWAGELFF.

V gene TRBV5-1 combines with J gene TRBJ2-1; TRBD2 matches at 8 bases. Trimming cost V 1 base and J 5 bases; bases outside gene matches: 14. Germline CDR1 SGHRS, CDR2 YFSETQ. This CDR3 has 18 amino acids. CDR3 nucleotide sequence: TGCGCCAGCAGCTTGTGGGGAACAGCGGGGGACCTGGACAATGAGCAGTTCTTC. This codes for CASSLWGTAGDLDNEQFF.

In nucleotides, the CDR3 is TGTGCCAGCAGTTTATCCGGGACAGGACTCTATGGCTACACCTTC. Amino acids: CASSLSGTGLYGYTF. This chain uses TRBV6-6 with TRBJ1-2; TRBD1 matches at 8 bases. Per the germline V gene, CDR1 is MNHNY and CDR2 is SVGAGI (reference sequence). The CDR3 runs 15 residues. With V trimmed by 4 bases and J by 4 bases, 8 bases remained unmatched.

The rearrangement joins TRBV18 to TRBJ1-3; 9 bases are shared with TRBD1. V trimming: 4 bases; J trimming: 3 bases; junction bases outside the gene matches: 4. CDR3 length: 15 amino acids. Germline assignment: CDR1 KGHSH and CDR2 LQKENI. The CDR3 nucleotides read TGTGCCAGCTCACGAGACAGGGGGAATGGAAACACCATATATTTT. Its translation is CASSRDRGNGNTIYF.

The rearrangement uses TRBV7-8 and TRBJ2-2; no definite D call. The V end was cut by 3 bases, the J end by 3 bases, with 11 bases between. The CDR3 has 15 residues. CDR1 is SGHVS, CDR2 FQNEAQ, per germline. The CDR3 DNA reads TGTGCCAGCAGCTTTCAGGCGTACTACACCGGGGAGCTGTTTTTT. It encodes CASSFQAYYTGELFF.

The rearrangement links TRBV2 to TRBJ1-1; D ambiguous. Deletions cut 8 bases from V and 0 bases from J, with 10 bases between. This CDR3 is built from 13 residues. In germline, CDR1 is SNHLY, CDR2 FYNNEI. Written as DNA, the CDR3 is TGTGCCAGCGCGCAGGTATTGAACACTGAAGCTTTCTTT. It specifies CASAQVLNTEAFF.

V and J are TRBV28 and TRBJ1-5; 9 bases are shared with TRBD1. The CDR3 totals 15 residues. Per the germline V gene, CDR1 is MDHEN and CDR2 is SYDVKM. Trimming took 3 bases from V and 3 from J; bases not matched to a gene: 3. The CDR3 nucleotides are TGTGCCAGCAGTTTGGGGACAGGGCACAATCAGCCCCAGCATTTT. Encoded protein: CASSLGTGHNQPQHF.

This chain connects TRBV12-3 or TRBV12-4 to TRBJ1-5; 7 bases map to TRBD1. The CDR3 consists of 12 residues. V gave up 5 bases and J gave up 15 bases; unmatched junction bases: 10. The CDR3 sequence: CASSVYRGDRHF. In nucleotides, the CDR3 is TGTGCCAGCAGTGTTTACAGGGGAGACAGGCATTTT.